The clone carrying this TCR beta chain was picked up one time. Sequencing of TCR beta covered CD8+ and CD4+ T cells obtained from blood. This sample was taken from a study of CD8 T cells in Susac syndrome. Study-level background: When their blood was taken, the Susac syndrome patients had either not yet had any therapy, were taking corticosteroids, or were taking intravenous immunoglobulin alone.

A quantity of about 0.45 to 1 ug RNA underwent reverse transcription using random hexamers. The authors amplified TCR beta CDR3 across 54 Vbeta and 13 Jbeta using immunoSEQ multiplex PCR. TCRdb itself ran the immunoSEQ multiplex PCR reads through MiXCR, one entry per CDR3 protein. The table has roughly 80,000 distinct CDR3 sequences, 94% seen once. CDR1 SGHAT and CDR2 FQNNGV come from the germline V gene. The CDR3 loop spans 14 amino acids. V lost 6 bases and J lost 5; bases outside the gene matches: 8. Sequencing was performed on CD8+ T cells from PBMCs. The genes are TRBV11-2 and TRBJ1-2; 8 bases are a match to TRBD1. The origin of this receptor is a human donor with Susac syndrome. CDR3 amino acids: CASRPTDRVYGYTF. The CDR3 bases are TGTGCCAGCAGGCCGACGGACAGGGTATATGGCTACACCTTC.